This TCR beta chain was identified in a study of naive CD8 T cells in extremely preterm neonates. On this clone itself: Its matching antigen is unknown.

Study findings and constraints: Limitations included small sample size and variable preterm productive templates.

Per germline, CDR1 SGHAT and CDR2 FQNNGV. CDR3 length equals 13 residues. Blood donors were healthy children aged roughly 15-60 months and healthy nonsmoking adults. Adult controls were healthy nonsmokers aged about 18-55 years, median about 39 years. Each sample had roughly 20,000–100,000 sorted naive CD8+ T cells. Some clones are missing from TCRdb's copy, which holds only in-frame ones; the method was immunoSEQ multiplex PCR. The table shows approximately 5,000 clones, with around 97% occurring only once. This sequence originates from a human donor in good health. The sequenced material came from naive CD8+ T cells from blood. The V and J genes are TRBV11-2 and TRBJ2-5; D not resolved. The DNA end favors TRBJ2-7, so the J call may be wrong. The CDR3: CASSYTTSYEQYF. As DNA, the CDR3 is TGTGCCAGCAGCTATACGACAAGCTACGAGCAGTACTTC.